Following are 7 T cell receptor beta chains from one sample sequenced in a study of shared T cell receptors in the human thymus. The table came from immunoSEQ multiplex PCR; TCRdb's copy has only in-frame clones and leaves some out. Of 700,000 or so clones detected, 80% to 90% appear once; the ten largest clones hold roughly 0.01%. Another study also made use of these data, one on human thymus T cells.

Sequenced sample: thymocytes. The receptors come from a girl in the first two years of life with a congenital heart defect.

The chain has TRBV5-1 and TRBJ2-2, with 8 bases that match TRBD1. V shed 3 bases and J 6 bases; nucleotides not matched to a gene: 7. This CDR3 region has 15 residues. Looked up from germline, CDR1 is SGHRS and CDR2 is YFSETQ. This chain's CDR3 is CASSSSGQGPGELFF. In nucleotides, the CDR3 is TGCGCCAGCAGCTCCTCAGGACAGGGCCCCGGGGAGCTGTTTTTT.

The table lists this clone with a few counts. V is TRBV5-4 and J is TRBJ1-2; 8 nucleotides agree with TRBD1. V lost 4 bases and J lost 4; bases outside the gene matches: 3. The CDR3 runs 13 residues. Germline CDR1 and CDR2: SGHNT and YYREEE (reference sequence). In DNA, the CDR3 is TGTGCCAGCAGCCACGACAGGGGCTATGGCTACACCTTC. Translation: CASSHDRGYGYTF. The variable domain in full, with the rest retrieved from reference TRBV5-4 and TRBJ1-2, is ETGVTQSPTHLIKTRGQQVTLRCSSQSGHNTVSWYQQALGQGPQFIFQYYREEENGRGNFPPRFSGLQFPNYSSELNVNALELDDSALYLCASSHDRGYGYTFGSGTRLTVV.

This chain links TRBV11-1 with TRBJ2-3, with D hard to call. The CDR3 is 17 amino acids. From germline, CDR1 is SGHAT and CDR2 FQDESV (reference sequence). V was trimmed by 6 bases and J by 0 bases, leaving 19 bases between them. The CDR3 DNA reads as TGTGCCAGCAGTTACCTGTCAGGTTTGTCTAGCACAGATACGCAGTATTTT. This codes for CASSYLSGLSSTDTQYF.

This chain joins TRBV9 and TRBJ2-7, with 10 bases lining up with TRBD1. The CDR3 contains 12 residues. V lost 7 bases, J lost 4 bases, and 2 bases stayed unmatched. Germline CDR1 and CDR2: SGDLS and YYNGEE. The CDR3: CASRDRGYEQYF. DNA for the CDR3: TGTGCCAGCCGGGACAGGGGTTACGAGCAGTACTTC.

This chain joins TRBV20-1 and TRBJ1-2, with TRBD1 as a possible D gene (5 bases). The CDR3 spans 11 residues. Trimming left V 3 bases short and J 6 bases short, with 8 bases between. Germline-derived CDR1 and CDR2 are DFQATT and SNEGSKA (reference sequence). The CDR3 spells CSASRRDGYTF. CDR3 in DNA: TGCAGTGCTAGCCGCAGGGATGGCTACACCTTC.

The chain employs TRBV7-6 and TRBJ1-1; D unclear. Germline V gene data show CDR1 as SGHVS and CDR2 as FNYEAQ. Between the trimmed V and J ends, which lost 3 bases and 0 bases, there was a span of 23 bases. The CDR3 spans 19 residues. The CDR3 spells CASSFQARIPTLMNTEAFF. CDR3 nucleotide sequence: TGTGCCAGCAGCTTCCAAGCGAGGATCCCCACTCTGATGAACACTGAAGCTTTCTTT.

This clone was detected once. The chain uses TRBV19 and TRBJ2-7; 12 bases are shared with TRBD2. This CDR3 has 17 amino acids. The J segment lost 5 bases and the V segment lost 4 bases, leaving 12 bases of the junction unmatched. The V gene's germline CDR1 is LNHDA and CDR2 SQIVND (reference sequence). CDR3 loop: CASSKLAGGPGGDEQYF. CDR3 in DNA: TGTGCCAGTAGTAAACTAGCGGGGGGCCCAGGTGGCGACGAGCAGTACTTC.